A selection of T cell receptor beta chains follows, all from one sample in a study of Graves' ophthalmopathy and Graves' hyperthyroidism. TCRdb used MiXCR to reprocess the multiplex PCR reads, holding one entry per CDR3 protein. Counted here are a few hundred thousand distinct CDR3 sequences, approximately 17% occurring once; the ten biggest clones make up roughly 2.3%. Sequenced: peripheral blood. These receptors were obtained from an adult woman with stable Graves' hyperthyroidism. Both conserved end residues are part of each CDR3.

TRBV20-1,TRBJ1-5,CSARKTGVQPQHF
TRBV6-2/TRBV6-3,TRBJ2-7,CASSYSIVRSGGMYEQYF
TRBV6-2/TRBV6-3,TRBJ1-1,CASSSSIMNTEAFF
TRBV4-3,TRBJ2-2,CASSQHTRESITGELFF
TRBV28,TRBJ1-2,CASRPTEGQRAGAGYTF
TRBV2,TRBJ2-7,CASSATGSGGTYEQYF
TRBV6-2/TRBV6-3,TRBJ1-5,CASSYSKASGNQPQHF
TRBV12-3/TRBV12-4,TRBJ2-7,CASKTGLGAYEQYF
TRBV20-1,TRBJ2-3,CSASIQGGDTQYF
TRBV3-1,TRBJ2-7,CASSQAGLSYEQYF
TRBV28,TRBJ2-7,CASSSFYEQYF
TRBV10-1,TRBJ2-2,CASPGQEPGELFF
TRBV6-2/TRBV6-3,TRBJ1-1,CASKHGQGLNTEAFF
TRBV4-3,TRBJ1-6,CASSQDSGPNSPLHF
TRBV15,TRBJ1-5,CATSRDRGQPQHF
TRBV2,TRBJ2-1,CASSPTSGSGSEQFF
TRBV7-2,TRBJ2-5,CASSPARPLRGETQYF
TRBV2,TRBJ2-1,CASTQRFYNEQFF
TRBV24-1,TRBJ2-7,CATSDWGRYEQYF
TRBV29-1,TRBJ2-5,CSAGTEGETQYF
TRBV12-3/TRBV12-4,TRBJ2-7,CASSMMRDNFVEQYF
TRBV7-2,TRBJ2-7,CASSFSGTGTNEQYF
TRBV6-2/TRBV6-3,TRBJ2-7,CASTHGWTTGGEQYF
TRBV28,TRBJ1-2,CASSLEQGYGYTF
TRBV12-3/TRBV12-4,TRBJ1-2,CASSQQDYPRGLGYTF
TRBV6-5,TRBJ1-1,CASSYSPYKRSEAFF
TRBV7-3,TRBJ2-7,CASSLGDSKQYF
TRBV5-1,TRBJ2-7,CASSLMGESRSEQYF
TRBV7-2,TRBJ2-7,CASSFFSGQGYEQYF
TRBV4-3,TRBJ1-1,CASSQGNRDGTAFF
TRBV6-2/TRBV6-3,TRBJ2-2,CASSYVSHANLLNTGELFF
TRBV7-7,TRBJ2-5,CASSSRQGGTQYF
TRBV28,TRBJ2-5,CASSLDSGSAPETQYF
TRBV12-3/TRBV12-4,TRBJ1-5,CASRTGTGGNQPQHF
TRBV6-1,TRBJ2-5,CASSGGLVVETQYF
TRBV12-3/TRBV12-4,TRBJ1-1,CASSQTTANTEAFF
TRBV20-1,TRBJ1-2,CSAQGTDSNYGYTF
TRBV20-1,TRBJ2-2,CSVEGLAGPGELFF
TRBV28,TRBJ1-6,CASSFGGAGSPLHF
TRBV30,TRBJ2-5,CAWSTGSSQETQYF
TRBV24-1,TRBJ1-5,CATSDDRQGGPGSQPQHF